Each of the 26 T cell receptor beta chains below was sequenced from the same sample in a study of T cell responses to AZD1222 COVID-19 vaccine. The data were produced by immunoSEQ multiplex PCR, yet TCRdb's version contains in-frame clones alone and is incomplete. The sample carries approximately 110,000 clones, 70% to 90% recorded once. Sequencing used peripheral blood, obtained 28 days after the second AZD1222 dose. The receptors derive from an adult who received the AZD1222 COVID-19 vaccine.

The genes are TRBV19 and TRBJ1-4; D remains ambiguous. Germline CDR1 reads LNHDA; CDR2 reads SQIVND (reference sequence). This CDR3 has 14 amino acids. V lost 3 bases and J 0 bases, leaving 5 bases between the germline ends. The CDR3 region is CASSIGTTNEKLFF. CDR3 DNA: TGTGCCAGTAGTATTGGGACAACTAATGAAAAACTGTTTTTT.

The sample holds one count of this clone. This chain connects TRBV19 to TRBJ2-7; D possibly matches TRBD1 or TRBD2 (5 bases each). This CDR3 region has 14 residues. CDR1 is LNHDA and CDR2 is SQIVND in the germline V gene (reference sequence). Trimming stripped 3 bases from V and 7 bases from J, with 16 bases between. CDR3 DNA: TGTGCCAGTAGTATCCGGGGCGAAACGGGGGAGCAGTACTTC. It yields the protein CASSIRGETGEQYF. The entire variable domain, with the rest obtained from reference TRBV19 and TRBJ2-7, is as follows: DGGITQSPKYLFRKEGQNVTLSCEQNLNHDAMYWYRQDPGQGLRLIYYSQIVNDFQKGDIAEGYSVSREKKESFPLTVTSAQKNPTAFYLCASSIRGETGEQYFGPGTRLTVT.

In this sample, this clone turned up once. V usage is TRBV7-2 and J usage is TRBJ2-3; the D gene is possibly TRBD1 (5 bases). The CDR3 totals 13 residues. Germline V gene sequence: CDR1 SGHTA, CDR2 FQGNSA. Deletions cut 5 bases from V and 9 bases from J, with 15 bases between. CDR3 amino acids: CASSSTGPDTQYF. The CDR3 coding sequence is TGTGCCAGCAGCAGTACAGGTCCGGACACGCAGTATTTT.

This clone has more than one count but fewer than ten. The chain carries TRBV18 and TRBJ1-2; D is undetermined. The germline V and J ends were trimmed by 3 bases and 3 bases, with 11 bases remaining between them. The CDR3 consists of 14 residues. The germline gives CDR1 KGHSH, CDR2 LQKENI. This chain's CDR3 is CASSPRQDDYGYTF. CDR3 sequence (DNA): TGTGCCAGCTCACCCCGGCAGGATGACTATGGCTACACCTTC.

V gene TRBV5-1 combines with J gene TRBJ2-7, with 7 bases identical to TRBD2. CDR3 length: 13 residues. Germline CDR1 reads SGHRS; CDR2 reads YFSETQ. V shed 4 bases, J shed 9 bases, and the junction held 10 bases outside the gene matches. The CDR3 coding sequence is TGCGCCAGCAGCAACGCTGGGGGGGTCGTGCAGTACTTC. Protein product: CASSNAGGVVQYF.

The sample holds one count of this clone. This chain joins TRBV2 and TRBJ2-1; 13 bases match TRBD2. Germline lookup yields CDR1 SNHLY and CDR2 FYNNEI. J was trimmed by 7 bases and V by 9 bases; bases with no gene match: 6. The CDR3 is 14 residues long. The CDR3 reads CASFQGLAGNEQFF. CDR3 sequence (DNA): TGTGCCAGTTTCCAGGGACTAGCGGGGAATGAGCAGTTCTTC.

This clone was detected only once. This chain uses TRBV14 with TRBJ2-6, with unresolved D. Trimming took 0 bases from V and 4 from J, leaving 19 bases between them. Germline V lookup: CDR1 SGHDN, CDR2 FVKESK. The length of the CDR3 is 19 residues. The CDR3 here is CASSQDWQPNQSGANVLTF. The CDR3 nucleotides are TGTGCCAGCAGCCAAGATTGGCAGCCGAATCAGTCAGGGGCCAACGTCCTGACTTTC.

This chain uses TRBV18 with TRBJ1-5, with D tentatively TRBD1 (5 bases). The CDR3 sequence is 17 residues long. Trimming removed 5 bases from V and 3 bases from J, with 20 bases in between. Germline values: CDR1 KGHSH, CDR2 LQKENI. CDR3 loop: CASSGMNTGAHNQPQHF. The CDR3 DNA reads TGTGCCAGCTCAGGGATGAATACAGGAGCGCACAATCAGCCCCAGCATTTT.

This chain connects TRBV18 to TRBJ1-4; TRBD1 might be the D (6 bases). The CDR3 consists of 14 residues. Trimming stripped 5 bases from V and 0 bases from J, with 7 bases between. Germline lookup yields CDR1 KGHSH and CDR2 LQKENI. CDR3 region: CASSEGATNEKLFF. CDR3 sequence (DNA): TGTGCCAGCTCAGAGGGGGCAACTAATGAAAAACTGTTTTTT.

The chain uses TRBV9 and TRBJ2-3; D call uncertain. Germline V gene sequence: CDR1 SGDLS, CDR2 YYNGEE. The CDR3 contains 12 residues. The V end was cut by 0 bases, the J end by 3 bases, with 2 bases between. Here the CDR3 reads CASSVGTDTQYF. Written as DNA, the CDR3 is TGTGCCAGCAGCGTAGGAACAGATACGCAGTATTTT.

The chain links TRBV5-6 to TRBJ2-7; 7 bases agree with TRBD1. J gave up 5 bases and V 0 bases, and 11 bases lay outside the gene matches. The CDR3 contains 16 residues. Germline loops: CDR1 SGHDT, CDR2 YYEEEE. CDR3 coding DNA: TGTGCCAGCAGCTTGGCCGCTTGGTTAGGGGGCCACGAGCAGTACTTC. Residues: CASSLAAWLGGHEQYF.

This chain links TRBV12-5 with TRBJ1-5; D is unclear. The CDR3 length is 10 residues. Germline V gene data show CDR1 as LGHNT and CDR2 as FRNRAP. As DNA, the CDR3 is TGTGCCATGAGAGAACAGCCCCAGCATTTT. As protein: CAMREQPQHF.

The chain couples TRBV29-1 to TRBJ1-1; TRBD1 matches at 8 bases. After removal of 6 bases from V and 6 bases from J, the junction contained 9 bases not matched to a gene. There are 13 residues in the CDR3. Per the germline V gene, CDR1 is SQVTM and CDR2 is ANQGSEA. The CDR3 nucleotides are TGCAGCGTGGGCCAGGGGGCCAAGGCTGAAGCTTTCTTT. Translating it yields CSVGQGAKAEAFF.

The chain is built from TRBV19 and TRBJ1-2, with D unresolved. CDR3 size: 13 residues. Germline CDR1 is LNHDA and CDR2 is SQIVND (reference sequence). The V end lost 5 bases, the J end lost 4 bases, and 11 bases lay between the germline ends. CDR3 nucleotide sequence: TGTGCCAGTAGTCGGGTAGGGAGCTATGGCTACACCTTC. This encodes CASSRVGSYGYTF.

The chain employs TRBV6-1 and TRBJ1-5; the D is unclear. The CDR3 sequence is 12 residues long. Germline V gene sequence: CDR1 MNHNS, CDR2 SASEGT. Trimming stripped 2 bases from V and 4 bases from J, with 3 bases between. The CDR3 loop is CASSELNQPQHF. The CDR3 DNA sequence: TGTGCCAGCAGTGAATTAAATCAGCCCCAGCATTTT.

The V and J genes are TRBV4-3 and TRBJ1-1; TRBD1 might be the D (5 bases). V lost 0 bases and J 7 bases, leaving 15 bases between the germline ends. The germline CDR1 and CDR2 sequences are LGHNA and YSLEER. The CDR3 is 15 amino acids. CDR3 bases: TGCGCCAGCAGCCAAGATCAGGGCTCCTTACTTGAAGCTTTCTTT. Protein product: CASSQDQGSLLEAFF.

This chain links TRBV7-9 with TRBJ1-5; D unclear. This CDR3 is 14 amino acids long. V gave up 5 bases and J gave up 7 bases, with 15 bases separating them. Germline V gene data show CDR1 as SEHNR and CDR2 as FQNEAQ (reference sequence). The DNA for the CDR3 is TGTGCCAGCAGCCTCCGGACCCTCAAGCAGCCCCAGCATTTT. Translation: CASSLRTLKQPQHF.

The CDR3 DNA is TGTGCCAGCAGCTCAGGTGGGCACAGCCACTATGGCTACACCTTC. Translation gives CASSSGGHSHYGYTF. V usage is TRBV5-8 and J usage is TRBJ1-2, with D hard to call. The CDR3 length is 15 residues. The V end lost 3 bases, the J end lost 3 bases, and 15 bases lay between the germline ends. From germline, CDR1 is SGHTS and CDR2 YDEGEE.

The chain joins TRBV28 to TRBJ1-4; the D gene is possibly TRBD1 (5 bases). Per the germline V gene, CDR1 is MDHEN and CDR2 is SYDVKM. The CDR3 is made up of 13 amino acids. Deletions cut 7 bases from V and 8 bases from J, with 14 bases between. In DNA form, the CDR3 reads TGTGCCAGCAACTGGCAGGGCGCAGAAAAACTGTTTTTT. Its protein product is CASNWQGAEKLFF.

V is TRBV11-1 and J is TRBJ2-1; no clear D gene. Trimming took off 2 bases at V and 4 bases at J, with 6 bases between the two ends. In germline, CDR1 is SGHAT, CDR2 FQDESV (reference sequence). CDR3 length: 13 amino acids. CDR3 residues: CASSLQSYNEQFF. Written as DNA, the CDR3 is TGTGCCAGCAGCTTACAGTCTTACAATGAGCAGTTCTTC.

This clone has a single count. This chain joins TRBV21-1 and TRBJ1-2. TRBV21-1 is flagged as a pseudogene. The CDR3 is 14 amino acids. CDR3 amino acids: CASSKGASNYGYTF. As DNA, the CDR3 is TGTGCCAGCAGCAAAGGAGCCTCTAACTATGGCTACACCTTC.

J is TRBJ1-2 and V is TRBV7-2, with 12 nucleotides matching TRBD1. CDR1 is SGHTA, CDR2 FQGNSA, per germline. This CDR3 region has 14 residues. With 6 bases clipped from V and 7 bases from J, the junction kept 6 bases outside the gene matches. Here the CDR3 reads CASSPGTGGIGYTF. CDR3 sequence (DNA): TGTGCCAGCAGTCCCGGGACAGGGGGCATTGGCTACACCTTC.

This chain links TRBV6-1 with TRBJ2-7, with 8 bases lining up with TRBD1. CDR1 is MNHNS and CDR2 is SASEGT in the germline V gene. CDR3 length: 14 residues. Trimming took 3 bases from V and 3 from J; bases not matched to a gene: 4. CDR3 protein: CASSDWTGNYEQYF. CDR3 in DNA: TGTGCCAGCAGTGATTGGACAGGGAACTACGAGCAGTACTTC.

CDR3 DNA sequence: TGCGCCAGCAGCCAAGATAGGTCAGGAGGCCACTATGGCTACACCTTC. It encodes CASSQDRSGGHYGYTF. V is TRBV4-3 and J is TRBJ1-2; no definite D call. Germline CDR1 is LGHNA and CDR2 is YSLEER. Trimming pared 0 bases from V and 3 bases from J, leaving 14 bases between. The CDR3 loop spans 16 amino acids.

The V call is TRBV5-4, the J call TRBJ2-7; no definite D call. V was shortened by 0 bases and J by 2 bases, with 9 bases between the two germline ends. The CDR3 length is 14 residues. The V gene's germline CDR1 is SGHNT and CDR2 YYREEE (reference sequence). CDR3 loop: CASSLGSAPYEQYF. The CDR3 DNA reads TGTGCCAGCAGCTTGGGGTCCGCACCCTACGAGCAGTACTTC.

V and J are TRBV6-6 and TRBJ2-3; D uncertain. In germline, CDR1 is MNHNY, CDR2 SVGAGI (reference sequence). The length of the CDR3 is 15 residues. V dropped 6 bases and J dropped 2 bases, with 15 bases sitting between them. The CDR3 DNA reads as TGTGCCAGCAGACCCCGGCAAGGGCCCACAGATACGCAGTATTTT. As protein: CASRPRQGPTDTQYF.